This is a list of T cell receptor beta chains from one sample in a study of radiotherapy plus CTLA-4 blockade in lung cancer. Sequenced by immunoSEQ multiplex PCR; TCRdb stores in-frame clones only, minus some. The sample has 55,000 to 70,000 clones; more than 60% are singletons. Source: peripheral blood, taken from a patient treated with radiotherapy plus ipilimumab. The source of these receptors is a human donor with non-small cell lung cancer who had a complete response to radiotherapy plus ipilimumab. Both conserved end residues are part of each CDR3. The order of the fields is clone size, J gene, V gene, D gene, CDR3 protein, CDR3 DNA. A D gene is named only where the DNA matches it firmly. Size tells how often a clone was seen (once, few, many) or the class of an expanded clone, and some rows leave it out.

size: once; J: TRBJ1-2; V: TRBV9; D: TRBD1; CDR3: CASSVRGQNYGYTF; DNA: TGTGCCAGCAGCGTCAGGGGGCAGAACTATGGCTACACCTTC
size: NA; J: TRBJ1-3; V: TRBV18; D: TRBD1; CDR3: CASSVGTGANGNTIYF; DNA: TGTGCCAGCTCAGTCGGGACAGGGGCAAATGGAAACACCATATATTTT
size: NA; J: TRBJ2-4; V: TRBV7-9; D: NA; CDR3: CASSYRPGEIHKNIQYF; DNA: TGTGCCAGCAGTTACAGGCCGGGGGAAATTCACAAAAACATTCAGTACTTC
size: few; J: TRBJ1-3; V: TRBV7-8; D: TRBD1; CDR3: CASSPLRGTGKNSGNTIYF; DNA: TGTGCCAGCAGCCCTCTCCGGGGGACAGGGAAAAACTCTGGAAACACCATATATTTT
size: once; J: TRBJ2-1; V: TRBV4-3; D: TRBD2; CDR3: CASSLIGGLAGAYNEQFF; DNA: TGCGCCAGCAGCCTGATCGGGGGACTAGCGGGGGCGTACAATGAGCAGTTCTTC
size: few; J: TRBJ1-2; V: TRBV6-5; D: TRBD1; CDR3: CASSSMDRVEYGYTF; DNA: TGTGCCAGCAGTTCTATGGACAGGGTCGAGTATGGCTACACCTTC
size: NA; J: TRBJ2-1; V: TRBV10-1; D: TRBD2; CDR3: CASSEGLAGYNEQFF; DNA: TGCGCCAGCAGTGAAGGGCTAGCGGGGTACAATGAGCAGTTCTTC
size: NA; J: TRBJ1-5; V: TRBV19; D: NA; CDR3: CASSGPRAGPQHF; DNA: TGTGCCAGTAGTGGACCCAGGGCTGGGCCCCAGCATTTT
size: NA; J: TRBJ2-3; V: TRBV7-9; D: TRBD1; CDR3: CASSPGTGRVDTQYF; DNA: TGTGCCAGCAGCCCCGGGACAGGGCGTGTAGATACGCAGTATTTT
size: NA; J: TRBJ1-2; V: TRBV30; D: NA; CDR3: CAWSVNFGGYTF; DNA: TGTGCCTGGAGTGTAAATTTTGGCGGCTACACCTTC
size: NA; J: TRBJ2-7; V: TRBV7-9; D: NA; CDR3: CASSPGWEFPYEQYF; DNA: TGTGCCAGCAGCCCCGGTTGGGAGTTTCCCTACGAGCAGTACTTC
size: NA; J: TRBJ1-2; V: TRBV7-9; D: NA; CDR3: CASSLAGGENGYTF; DNA: TGTGCCAGCAGCTTAGCGGGGGGGGAGAATGGCTACACCTTC
size: NA; J: TRBJ2-7; V: TRBV7-9; D: NA; CDR3: CASSSSPPGLYEQYF; DNA: TGTGCCAGCAGCTCCAGCCCACCGGGTCTCTACGAGCAGTACTTC
size: NA; J: TRBJ1-5; V: TRBV18; D: NA; CDR3: CASSPEGFGNQPQHF; DNA: TGTGCCAGCTCACCGGAGGGATTTGGCAATCAGCCCCAGCATTTT
size: NA; J: TRBJ2-3; V: TRBV7-2; D: NA; CDR3: CASSPPSTDTQYF; DNA: TGTGCCAGCAGCCCTCCCAGCACAGATACGCAGTATTTT
size: few; J: TRBJ1-6; V: TRBV30; D: NA; CDR3: CAWRRSSGSLHF; DNA: TGTGCCTGGAGACGATCCTCGGGGTCCCTCCACTTT
size: NA; J: TRBJ1-2; V: TRBV29-1; D: TRBD1; CDR3: CSVEGDRGVVNYGYTF; DNA: TGCAGCGTTGAGGGTGACAGGGGGGTGGTTAACTATGGCTACACCTTC
size: NA; J: TRBJ2-2; V: TRBV5-1; D: TRBD2; CDR3: CASSGGLAGSLGELFF; DNA: TGCGCCAGCAGCGGAGGACTAGCGGGAAGTCTCGGGGAGCTGTTTTTT
size: NA; J: TRBJ2-1; V: TRBV4-1; D: TRBD1; CDR3: CASSQPHRGREQFF; DNA: TGCGCCAGCAGCCAACCTCACAGGGGTAGGGAGCAGTTCTTC
size: NA; J: TRBJ1-4; V: TRBV4-1; D: NA; CDR3: CASSQEGRSNEKLFF; DNA: TGCGCCAGCAGCCAAGAGGGCAGGTCTAATGAAAAACTGTTTTTT
size: NA; J: TRBJ2-5; V: TRBV6-1; D: TRBD2; CDR3: CASILGGGGGETQYF; DNA: TGTGCCAGCATTCTGGGGGGGGGAGGAGGAGAGACCCAGTACTTC
size: once; J: TRBJ2-1; V: TRBV28; D: NA; CDR3: CASTPRRRSSYNEQFF; DNA: TGTGCCAGCACCCCCCGCAGGCGAAGCTCCTACAATGAGCAGTTCTTC
size: NA; J: TRBJ1-4; V: TRBV5-6; D: TRBD1; CDR3: CASSGKGQGEEKLFF; DNA: TGTGCCAGCAGCGGGAAAGGACAGGGAGAGGAAAAACTGTTTTTT
size: NA; J: TRBJ1-1; V: TRBV7-9; D: NA; CDR3: CASSRGGWGTEAFF; DNA: TGTGCCAGCAGTCGGGGGGGCTGGGGCACTGAAGCTTTCTTT
size: NA; J: TRBJ1-6; V: TRBV23-1; D: NA; CDR3: CASSQDQGFGDYSPLHF; DNA: TGCGCCAGCAGCCAGGACCAGGGATTTGGAGATTATTCACCCCTCCACTTT
size: NA; J: TRBJ1-5; V: TRBV6-5; D: NA; CDR3: CASSRGGSGQPQHF; DNA: TGTGCCAGCAGCCGGGGGGGATCAGGTCAGCCCCAGCATTTT
size: NA; J: TRBJ1-1; V: TRBV30; D: NA; CDR3: CASGGSYTEAFF; DNA: TGTGCCAGCGGTGGCAGCTACACTGAAGCTTTCTTT
size: few; J: TRBJ1-3; V: TRBV19; D: NA; CDR3: CASLDGSSGNTIYF; DNA: TGTGCCAGCCTGGACGGGAGCTCTGGAAACACCATATATTTT
size: NA; J: TRBJ1-2; V: TRBV12-5; D: NA; CDR3: CASGLASTDIVYGYTF; DNA: TGTGCTAGTGGTTTGGCCTCTACCGACATCGTCTATGGCTACACCTTC
size: NA; J: TRBJ1-2; V: TRBV27; D: NA; CDR3: CASSPQGNNYGYTF; DNA: TGTGCCAGCAGTCCTCAGGGGAATAACTATGGCTACACCTTC
size: NA; J: TRBJ1-4; V: TRBV18; D: TRBD1; CDR3: CASSMGQGFEKLFF; DNA: TGTGCCAGCTCTATGGGACAGGGGTTTGAAAAACTGTTTTTT
size: NA; J: TRBJ2-7; V: TRBV13; D: NA; CDR3: CASSRGDRDYEQYF; DNA: TGTGCCAGCAGCCGAGGCGACAGAGACTACGAGCAGTACTTC
size: few; J: TRBJ2-3; V: TRBV6-1; D: NA; CDR3: CASSERELPTDTQYF; DNA: TGTGCCAGCAGTGAACGCGAGCTACCCACAGATACGCAGTATTTT
size: NA; J: TRBJ1-2; V: TRBV18; D: TRBD1; CDR3: CASSPGQDYGYTF; DNA: TGTGCCAGCTCACCAGGACAGGACTATGGCTACACCTTC
size: NA; J: TRBJ2-2; V: TRBV7-9; D: NA; CDR3: CASSSWTGNTGELFF; DNA: TGTGCCAGCAGCTCCTGGACTGGGAACACCGGGGAGCTGTTTTTT
size: NA; J: TRBJ2-7; V: TRBV11-2; D: TRBD1; CDR3: CASGDRGLYYEQYF; DNA: TGTGCCAGCGGGGACAGGGGCTTATACTACGAGCAGTACTTC
size: NA; J: TRBJ2-3; V: TRBV29-1; D: NA; CDR3: CSVEDDGKDTQYF; DNA: TGCAGCGTTGAAGATGACGGGAAAGATACGCAGTATTTT
size: few; J: TRBJ1-1; V: TRBV7-9; D: NA; CDR3: CASSDERVNTEAFF; DNA: TGTGCCAGCAGCGACGAACGGGTGAACACTGAAGCTTTCTTT
size: NA; J: TRBJ1-2; V: TRBV27; D: NA; CDR3: CASSFYPREKGYTF; DNA: TGTGCCAGCAGTTTCTACCCGAGGGAAAAAGGCTACACCTTC